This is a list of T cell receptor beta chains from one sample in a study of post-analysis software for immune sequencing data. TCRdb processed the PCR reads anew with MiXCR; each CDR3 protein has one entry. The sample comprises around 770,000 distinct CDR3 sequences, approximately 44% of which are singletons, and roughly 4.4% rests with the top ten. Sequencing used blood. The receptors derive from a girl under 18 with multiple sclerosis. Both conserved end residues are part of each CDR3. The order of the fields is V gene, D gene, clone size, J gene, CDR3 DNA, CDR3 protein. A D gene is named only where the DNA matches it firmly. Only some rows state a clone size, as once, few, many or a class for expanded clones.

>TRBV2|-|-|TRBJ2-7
TGTGCCATCAACAGGCACTACGAGCAGTACTTC
CAINRHYEQYF
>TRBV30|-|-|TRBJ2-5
TGTGCCTGGAGTGCAGGGACAAGCAGCCAAGAGACCCAGTACTTC
CAWSAGTSSQETQYF
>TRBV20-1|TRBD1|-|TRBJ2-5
TGCAGTGCGAACCTAGGGGGCGCGCAGACCCGGTACTTC
CSANLGGAQTRYF
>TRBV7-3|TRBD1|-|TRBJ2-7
TGTGCCAGCAGCTTAACGCAGGGGGCACGTTACGAGCAGTACTTC
CASSLTQGARYEQYF
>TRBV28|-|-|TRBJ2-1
TGTGCCACCAGACTACCTAGCTCCTACAATGAGCAGTTCTTC
CATRLPSSYNEQFF
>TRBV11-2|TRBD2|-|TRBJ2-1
TGTGCCAGCAGCTTACCGAGTACTAGCGGGTACAATGAGCAGTTCTTC
CASSLPSTSGYNEQFF
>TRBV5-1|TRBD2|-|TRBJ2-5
TGCGCCAGCAGCTTGGTTCGTAGCGGGAGCCAAGAGACCCAGTACTTC
CASSLVRSGSQETQYF
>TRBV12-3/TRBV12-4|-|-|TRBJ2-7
TGTGCCAGCAGTTTAGGGGCAGCCCGCTCCTACGAGCAGTACTTC
CASSLGAARSYEQYF
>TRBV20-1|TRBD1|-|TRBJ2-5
TGCAGTGCTAGAGGGATGGACAGGGGCGGAGAGACCCAGTACTTC
CSARGMDRGGETQYF
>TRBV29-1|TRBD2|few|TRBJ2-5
TGCAGCGTCAACCGAGCGGGAGGCCTTTCTGGGGAGCAGTACTTC
CSVNRAGGLSGEQYF
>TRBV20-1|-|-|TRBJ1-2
TGCAGTGCCCTACCGGGACTGCTAAACTATGGCTACACCTTC
CSALPGLLNYGYTF
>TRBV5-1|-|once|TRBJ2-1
TGCGCCAGCAGTTCCGCAGGGGGGCCCTCGGGGAAAAATGAGCAGTTCTTC
CASSSAGGPSGKNEQFF
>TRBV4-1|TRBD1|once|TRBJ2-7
TGCGCCAGCAGCCAAGATGGGACAGGGGTAGGCTACGAGCAGTACTTC
CASSQDGTGVGYEQYF
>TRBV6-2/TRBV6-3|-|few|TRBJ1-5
TGTGCCAGCAGTCCTGACCAAGGTCAGCCCCAGCATTTT
CASSPDQGQPQHF
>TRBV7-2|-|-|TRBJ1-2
TGTGCCAGCAGCTTAGCGTCCGCCGGCGGCTACACCTTC
CASSLASAGGYTF
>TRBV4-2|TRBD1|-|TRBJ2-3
TGTGCCAGCAGCCAGAGACAGGGGAACACAGATACGCAGTATTTT
CASSQRQGNTDTQYF
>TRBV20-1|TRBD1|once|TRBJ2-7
TGCAGTGTCCCACGACCGGGACAGGCAATTAGGAATGAGCAGTACTTC
CSVPRPGQAIRNEQYF
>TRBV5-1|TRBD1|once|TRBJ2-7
TGCGCCAGCAGCATGGGACAGGGTTACGAGCAGTACTTC
CASSMGQGYEQYF
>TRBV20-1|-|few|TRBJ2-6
TGCAGTGCTAGACGGCGGACCTCTGGGGCCAACGTCCTGACTTTC
CSARRRTSGANVLTF
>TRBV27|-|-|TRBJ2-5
TGTGCCAGCAGTTACGGGACCAGGCAGTACTTC
CASSYGTRQYF
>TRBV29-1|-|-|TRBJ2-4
TGCAGCGTTGAAGATGGGGGGAGAGGGGCCAAAAACATTCAGTACTTC
CSVEDGGRGAKNIQYF
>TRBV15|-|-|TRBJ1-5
TGTGCCACCAGCAGACTCGACCAGGGGCCCCAGCCCCAGCATTTT
CATSRLDQGPQPQHF
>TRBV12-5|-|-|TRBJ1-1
TGTGCTAGTGGTTTGGCTGGCGGGCACACTGAAGCTTTCTTT
CASGLAGGHTEAFF
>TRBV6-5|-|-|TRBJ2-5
TGTGCCAGCAGTTCGGGGGAAGACGGGACTCCTTATGGGGAGACCCAGTACTTC
CASSSGEDGTPYGETQYF
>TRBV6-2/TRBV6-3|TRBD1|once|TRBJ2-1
TGTGCCAGCAGTTACGGGGGACAGGGAAAGGACAATGAGCAGTTCTTC
CASSYGGQGKDNEQFF
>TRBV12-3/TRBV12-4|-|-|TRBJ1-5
TGTGCCAGCCAGGCAGCAAGGAATCAGCCCCAGCATTTT
CASQAARNQPQHF
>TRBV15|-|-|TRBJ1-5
TGTGCCACCAGCAGAGACGTCAGGGACGGGAATCAGCCCCAGCATTTT
CATSRDVRDGNQPQHF
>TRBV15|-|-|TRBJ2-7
TGTGCCACCAGCAGTTACCGGGACCTAGCCTACGAGCAGTACTTC
CATSSYRDLAYEQYF
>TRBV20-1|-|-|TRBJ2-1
TGCAGTGCTAGAGATAGGACTGCAGGTGAGCAGTTCTTC
CSARDRTAGEQFF
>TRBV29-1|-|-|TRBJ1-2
TGCAGCGCCGGAGATGGGCAGTACTATGGCTACACCTTC
CSAGDGQYYGYTF
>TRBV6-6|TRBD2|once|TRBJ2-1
TGTGCCAGCAGTTATAAAGGCGGGAGTGGGGAGTTCTTC
CASSYKGGSGEFF
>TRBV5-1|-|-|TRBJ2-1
TGCGCCAGCAGCTTGGTGGGGGCAGAAGACAATGAGCAGTTCTTC
CASSLVGAEDNEQFF
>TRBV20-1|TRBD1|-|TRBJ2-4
TGCAGTGCTATACATAGGACAGGGGATCCGTACGAGCGGTACTTC
CSAIHRTGDPYERYF
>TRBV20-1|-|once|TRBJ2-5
TGCAGTGCTCCCCGACCGGGAGAGAAAGAGACCCAGTACTTC
CSAPRPGEKETQYF
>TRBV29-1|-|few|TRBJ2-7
TGCAGCGTCGCCCTCGGGACGGCGGACTACGAGCAGTACTTC
CSVALGTADYEQYF
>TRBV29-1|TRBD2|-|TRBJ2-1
TGCAGCGTTCTTCTAGCGGGCGGCAATGAGCAGTTCTTC
CSVLLAGGNEQFF
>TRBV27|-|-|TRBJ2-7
TGTGCCAGCAGTCTACCGGGACAAAACCGGCACGAGCAGTACTTC
CASSLPGQNRHEQYF